This TCR beta chain is from a study of control samples from healthy donors and cancer patients. The method was immunoSEQ multiplex PCR; TCRdb's version includes in-frame clones alone and lacks a portion of them. The sample holds approximately 140,000 clones, 75% to 90% seen once. Germline loops: CDR1 KGHDR, CDR2 SFDVKD. This CDR3 comprises 15 residues. With 5 bases removed from V and 1 base from J, the gap between germline ends came to 13 bases. The receptor's source is a young woman in good health. The chain uses TRBV24-1 and TRBJ1-1, with D perhaps matching TRBD1 (5 bases). Sequencing was performed on blood. The CDR3 DNA reads TGTGCCACCAGTGCCCTGAGGGGAGGGAACACTGAAGCTTTCTTT. Its translation: CATSALRGGNTEAFF.